Below, 4 T cell receptor beta chains from the same sample are listed, as sequenced in a study of beta chain features in type 1 diabetes. Investigators reverse transcribed all isolated RNA, so they sequenced expressed TCRB transcripts. Assay used: immunoSEQ multiplex PCR; TCRdb lists only in-frame clones, some missing. The table records hundreds of thousands of clones, around 68% of them present only once. The sequenced material came from naive CD4+ T cells from blood. These receptors all stem from a man aged 25 to 40 in good health.

This chain uses TRBV4-1 with TRBJ2-1; TRBD2 agrees at 8 bases. The CDR3 spans 18 residues. Germline trimming cut 0 bases from V and 0 bases from J; bases unmatched to any gene: 7. Germline CDR1 MGHRA, CDR2 YSYEKL. In DNA, the CDR3 is TGCGCCAGCAGCCAAGATATAATAGCGGGGTCCTCCTACAATGAGCAGTTCTTC. Amino acids: CASSQDIIAGSSYNEQFF.

The V call is TRBV13, the J call TRBJ2-7; D call uncertain. This CDR3 has 13 residues. V was trimmed by 2 bases and J by 6 bases, leaving 11 bases between them. Germline-derived CDR1 and CDR2 are PRHDT and FYEKMQ (reference sequence). CDR3 sequence (DNA): TGTGCCAGCAGCTTACCCTCCCAAAGCGAGCAGTACTTC. It encodes CASSLPSQSEQYF.

The DNA of the CDR3 is TGTGCCCTAGGCCGGGCACAAGGAACCCAGTACTTC. This sequence encodes CALGRAQGTQYF. This chain links TRBV6-5 with TRBJ2-5; D not resolved. The CDR3 loop spans 12 amino acids. Trimming removed 11 bases at V and 8 bases at J, with 18 bases between. Germline V gene sequence: CDR1 MNHEY, CDR2 SVGAGI.

The gene calls are TRBV20-1 and TRBJ2-7; 7 bases are a match to TRBD1. V lost 4 bases, J lost 9 bases, and 6 bases stayed unmatched. The CDR3 extends over 11 amino acids. The V gene's germline CDR1 is DFQATT and CDR2 SNEGSKA (reference sequence). The CDR3 nucleotides are TGCAGTGCTAAGGGACAGAACGGGCAGTACTTC. This codes for CSAKGQNGQYF.